This T cell receptor beta chain was documented in a study of T-cell reconstitution after alpha-beta-depleted transplantation in children. Overall study results and limits: After one year, T-cell counts and TCRbeta diversity mostly came from new T cells. After transplant, high TCRbeta diversity at day 60 in some patients arose from surviving recipient T cells and thymic progenitors. Approximately two months post-transplant, alpha-beta T cells reportedly originated from several hundred expanded graft clones.

CDR3 length equals 17 residues. The germline V gene has CDR1 MNHEY and CDR2 SVGAGI. Trimming removed 0 bases at V and 1 base at J, with 15 bases between. Unique molecular identifiers were used in preparing the TCRbeta library. TCRdb independently ran MiXCR on the PCR reads; one entry per CDR3 protein. This sample has 400,000 to 450,000 distinct CDR3 sequences; around two fifths occur once, and the top ten carry 25% to 30%. Regarding this clonotype: The antigen is undetermined.

This TCR was sampled from a girl aged 2-15 years with aplastic anemia, due to receive a stem cell transplant. The sample in question was PBMCs, obtained before TCRalphabeta/CD19-depleted stem cell transplant. The chain joins TRBV6-5 to TRBJ1-1; D is perhaps TRBD1 (5 bases). For the CDR3, the DNA is TGTGCCAGCAGTTACTCGTTATACGGGGGAGCGAACACTGAAGCTTTCTTT. Translating it yields CASSYSLYGGANTEAFF.